The next 5 T cell receptor beta chains were all read from a single sample in a study of Ad26.COV2.S vaccination and SARS-CoV-2 variants. The treatment here: 15 to 20 received Ad26.COV2.S at low or high dose, single or two shots; five or six received placebo; per-sample allocation not given. Vaccine and placebo recipients were sampled on day 63 after the first injection. Some clones are missing from TCRdb's copy, which holds only in-frame ones; the method was immunoSEQ multiplex PCR. The sample holds approximately 340,000 clones, about 85% seen once. Material: peripheral blood, obtained in a trial of Ad26.COV2.S vaccine versus placebo. These receptors were collected from a person between 18 and 59 years old who received the Ad26.COV2.S COVID-19 vaccine or a placebo.

The CDR3 DNA sequence: TGCGCCAGCAGCCTAGACAGGGCGGGGGACACTGAAGCTTTCTTT. Its protein is CASSLDRAGDTEAFF. This chain links TRBV4-3 with TRBJ1-1; 7 nucleotides align to TRBD1. The CDR3 loop spans 15 amino acids. The junction had 8 bases not matched to a gene; V was cut back by 4 bases and J by 3 bases. Per the germline V gene, CDR1 is LGHNA and CDR2 is YSLEER.

The V call is TRBV12-3 or TRBV12-4, the J call TRBJ1-2; perhaps TRBD1 as D (5 bases). Trimming took off 3 bases at V and 8 bases at J, with 13 bases between the two ends. This CDR3 comprises 13 residues. The CDR3 sequence: CASSLLEGTGYTF. CDR3 nucleotide sequence: TGTGCCAGCAGTTTGCTGGAAGGGACCGGCTACACCTTC.

The chain has TRBV5-5 and TRBJ2-7; TRBD1 aligns across 7 bases. Germline V gives CDR1 SGHKS, CDR2 YYEKEE (reference sequence). J was trimmed by 4 bases and V by 1 base; bases with no gene match: 8. CDR3 length: 15 amino acids. CDR3 coding DNA: TGTGCCAGCAGCTTGCAGGTCAACAGGGGATACGAGCAGTACTTC. Translating gives CASSLQVNRGYEQYF.

CDR3 amino acids: CASSLSLGTGLSGYTF. The CDR3 nucleotides are TGTGCCAGCAGCTTGTCTCTAGGGACAGGGCTAAGTGGCTACACCTTC. This chain links TRBV11-2 with TRBJ1-2; 9 positions match TRBD1. The junction had 12 bases not matched to a gene; V was cut back by 3 bases and J by 7 bases. The germline V gene encodes CDR1 SGHAT and CDR2 FQNNGV. The CDR3 consists of 16 residues.

The gene calls are TRBV11-3 and TRBJ2-2; TRBD1 might be the D (5 bases). The germline V gene encodes CDR1 SGHNT and CDR2 YENEEA. This CDR3 has 16 residues. V was pared by 3 bases and J by 1 base, with 12 bases between. In DNA form, the CDR3 reads TGTGCCAGCAGCTTTAAAGGACACATGAACACCGGGGAGCTGTTTTTT. It encodes CASSFKGHMNTGELFF.